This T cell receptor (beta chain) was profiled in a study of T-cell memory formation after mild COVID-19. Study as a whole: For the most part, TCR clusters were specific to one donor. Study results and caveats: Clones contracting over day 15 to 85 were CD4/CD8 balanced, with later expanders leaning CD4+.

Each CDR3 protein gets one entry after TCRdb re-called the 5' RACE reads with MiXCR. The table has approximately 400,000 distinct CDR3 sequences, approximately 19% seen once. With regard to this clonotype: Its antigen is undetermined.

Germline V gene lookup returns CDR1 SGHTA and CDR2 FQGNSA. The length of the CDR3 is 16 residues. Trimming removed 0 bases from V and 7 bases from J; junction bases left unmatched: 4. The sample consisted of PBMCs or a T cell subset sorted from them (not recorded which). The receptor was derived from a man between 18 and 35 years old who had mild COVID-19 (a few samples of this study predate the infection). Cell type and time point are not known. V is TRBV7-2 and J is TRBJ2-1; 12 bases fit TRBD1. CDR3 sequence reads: CASSLAGQGAKNEQFF. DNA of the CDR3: TGTGCCAGCAGCTTAGCGGGACAGGGGGCTAAAAATGAGCAGTTCTTC.